This entry lists 8 T cell receptor beta chains sequenced from one sample in a study of regulatory T cells in long-lasting Graves disease. The time point was: persistent/refractory GD, antithyroid drugs over 5 years with positive TRAb. RNA from PBMCs was the source of the TCR library. TCR beta libraries were built with iRepertoire HTBI primers and Arm-PCR of CDR3 regions. A single record per CDR3 protein comes from TCRdb applying MiXCR to the multiplex PCR reads. The sample holds around 510,000 distinct CDR3 sequences, around 20% seen once. The source was peripheral blood mononuclear cells (PBMCs), collected when the disease was refractory, from a patient treated with antithyroid drugs. All receptors derive from a female donor with Graves disease.

The rearrangement links TRBV5-1 to TRBJ2-7; TRBD1 aligns across 9 bases. The V gene end was trimmed by 0 bases and the J gene end by 6 bases; junction bases not matched to a gene: 4. CDR3 length equals 14 residues. Germline values: CDR1 SGHRS, CDR2 YFSETQ. This CDR3 is CASSLVLGQGEQYF. The DNA for the CDR3 is TGCGCCAGCAGCTTGGTTTTGGGACAGGGCGAGCAGTACTTC.

This chain links TRBV19 with TRBJ1-1; 8 bases are shared with TRBD1. V lost 6 bases, J lost 0 bases, and 12 bases stayed unmatched. The CDR3 totals 17 residues. Germline values: CDR1 LNHDA, CDR2 SQIVND (reference sequence). The CDR3 reads CASSLWTGLNMNTEAFF. CDR3 DNA: TGTGCCAGTAGCCTTTGGACAGGGTTAAACATGAACACTGAAGCTTTCTTT.

CDR3 protein: CASSLGREGRFGTYEQYF. Here the CDR3 DNA reads TGTGCCAGCAGCTTGGGGCGGGAGGGCCGATTTGGGACCTACGAGCAGTACTTC. V is TRBV5-6 and J is TRBJ2-7; TRBD2 matches 9 bases. Trimming cost V 0 bases and J 2 bases; bases outside gene matches: 12. CDR3 length: 18 amino acids. Germline CDR1 and CDR2: SGHDT and YYEEEE.

Many counts were recorded for this clonotype. The chain combines TRBV3-1 with TRBJ2-5, with 7 bases matching TRBD2. Germline V gene data show CDR1 as LGHDT and CDR2 as YNNKEL (reference sequence). Unmatched junction bases numbered 13, after V lost 4 bases and J lost 5 bases. CDR3 length equals 16 residues. The CDR3 DNA sequence: TGTGCCAGCAGCCCCTTTGTGGGAGGGCCTGAGGAGACCCAGTACTTC. Amino acid sequence: CASSPFVGGPEETQYF.

The chain recombines TRBV29-1 with TRBJ1-1; D gene uncertain. Germline values: CDR1 SQVTM, CDR2 ANQGSEA. CDR3 length: 10 residues. Between the trimmed V and J ends, which lost 7 bases and 6 bases, there was a span of 9 bases. The chain's CDR3 is CSGRSAEAFF. The DNA for the CDR3 is TGCAGCGGTAGGAGCGCTGAAGCTTTCTTT.

The sample holds a few counts of this clonotype. The V and J genes are TRBV9 and TRBJ2-2, with 9 positions matching TRBD2. V lost 0 bases to trimming and J lost 7 bases; unmatched junction nucleotides: 10. Germline V lookup: CDR1 SGDLS, CDR2 YYNGEE. There are 17 residues in the CDR3. The CDR3 DNA is TGTGCCAGCAGCGTAGGTAGTAGCGGGAGTTTTCACGGGGAGCTGTTTTTT. Its translation is CASSVGSSGSFHGELFF.

The chain has TRBV5-1 and TRBJ1-5; maybe TRBD1 (5 bases). The CDR3 runs to 15 residues. The V end lost 0 bases, the J end lost 7 bases, and 14 bases lay between the germline ends. Germline V gene data show CDR1 as SGHRS and CDR2 as YFSETQ. The CDR3: CASSLDYGAKQPQHF. CDR3 bases: TGCGCCAGCAGCTTGGATTATGGGGCAAAGCAGCCCCAGCATTTT.

In this sample, this clonotype turned up many times. The rearrangement joins TRBV14 to TRBJ2-1, with D perhaps matching TRBD2 (5 bases). The germline CDR1 and CDR2 sequences are SGHDN and FVKESK. The CDR3 contains 13 residues. The V end lost 6 bases, the J end lost 6 bases, and 12 bases lay between the germline ends. Written as DNA, the CDR3 is TGTGCCAGCAGAGTAACGGGATTCAATGAGCAGTTCTTC. Its translation: CASRVTGFNEQFF.